One T cell receptor (beta chain) is described in this entry. Sequencing was performed with immunoSEQ multiplex PCR; in TCRdb, only in-frame clones are kept and a portion is missing. The sample carries approximately 310,000 clones, about nine tenths recorded once. The sample is drawn from a study of blood T cell repertoires in COVID-19. In the study overall: T cells, B-cell-depleted T cells, or PBMCs provided the cDNA or gDNA that served as material.

Trimming took off 3 bases at V and 0 bases at J, with 8 bases between the two ends. There are 14 residues in the CDR3. Germline V gene sequence: CDR1 LNHDA, CDR2 SQIVND (reference sequence). The receptor was derived from a man aged 50 or older with active or convalescent COVID-19. The source material was peripheral blood. The rearrangement uses TRBV19 and TRBJ1-1; D is undetermined. Here the CDR3 reads CASSIRGMNTEAFF. CDR3 nucleotide sequence: TGTGCCAGTAGTATTCGGGGAATGAACACTGAAGCTTTCTTT.